This entry is about one T cell receptor beta chain. Its cognate antigen is unknown. Original handling: Filtering of immunoSEQ junctional sequences could not match full-length read filtering. This table comes from immunoSEQ multiplex PCR, and its TCRdb copy is limited to in-frame clones, with some not included. Clone size and the V and J calls come from that table; the DNA yielded D and trimming. The sample lists around 2.1 million clones, roughly 91% occurring once. The entry originates in a study of shared clonotypes between healthy human individuals. The germline V gene has CDR1 SEHNR and CDR2 FQNEAQ (reference sequence). The CDR3 loop spans 17 amino acids. V gave up 1 base and J gave up 3 bases; unmatched junction bases: 7. Overall study findings and caveats: Some clonotypes were shared by all four sorted-subset donors, while others were not shared. The non-shared ones had lower generation probabilities than the shared ones.

CD8 cells classed as naive were CD45RO-negative and positively selected for CCR7, excluding terminally differentiated effector memory CD45RA+ cells. The J gene is TRBJ2-3, the V gene TRBV7-9; 10 bases line up with TRBD2. The specimen was naive CD8+ T cells from PBMCs. This TCR was recovered from a man between 18 and 35 years old in good health. Some clones in this sample may be carry-over from other donors' samples. CDR3 residues: CASSLGTLAGITDTQYF. The CDR3 coding sequence is TGTGCCAGCAGCTTAGGAACACTAGCGGGAATAACAGATACGCAGTATTTT.